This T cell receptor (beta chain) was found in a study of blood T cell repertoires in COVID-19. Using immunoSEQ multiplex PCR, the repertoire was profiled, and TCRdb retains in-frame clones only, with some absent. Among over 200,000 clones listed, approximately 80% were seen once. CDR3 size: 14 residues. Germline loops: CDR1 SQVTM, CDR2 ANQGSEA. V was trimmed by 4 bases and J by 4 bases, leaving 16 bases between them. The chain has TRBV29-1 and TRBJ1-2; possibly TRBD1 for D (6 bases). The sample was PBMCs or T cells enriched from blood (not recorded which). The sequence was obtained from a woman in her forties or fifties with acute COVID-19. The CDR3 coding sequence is TGCAGCGTTGTCACAGGGCCCTACGGCTATGGCTACACCTTC. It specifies CSVVTGPYGYGYTF.